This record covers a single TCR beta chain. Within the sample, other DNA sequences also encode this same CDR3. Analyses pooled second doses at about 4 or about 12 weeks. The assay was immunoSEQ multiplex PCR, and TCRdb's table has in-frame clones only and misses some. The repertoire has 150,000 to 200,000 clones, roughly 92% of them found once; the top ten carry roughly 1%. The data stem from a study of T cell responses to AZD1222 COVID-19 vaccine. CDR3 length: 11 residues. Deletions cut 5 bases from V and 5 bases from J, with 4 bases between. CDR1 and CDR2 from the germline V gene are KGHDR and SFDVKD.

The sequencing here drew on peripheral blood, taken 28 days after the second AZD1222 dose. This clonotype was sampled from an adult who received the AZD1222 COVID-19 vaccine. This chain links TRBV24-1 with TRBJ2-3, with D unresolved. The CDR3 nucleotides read TGTGCCACCAGTGGGGGAGATACGCAGTATTTT. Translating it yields CATSGGDTQYF.